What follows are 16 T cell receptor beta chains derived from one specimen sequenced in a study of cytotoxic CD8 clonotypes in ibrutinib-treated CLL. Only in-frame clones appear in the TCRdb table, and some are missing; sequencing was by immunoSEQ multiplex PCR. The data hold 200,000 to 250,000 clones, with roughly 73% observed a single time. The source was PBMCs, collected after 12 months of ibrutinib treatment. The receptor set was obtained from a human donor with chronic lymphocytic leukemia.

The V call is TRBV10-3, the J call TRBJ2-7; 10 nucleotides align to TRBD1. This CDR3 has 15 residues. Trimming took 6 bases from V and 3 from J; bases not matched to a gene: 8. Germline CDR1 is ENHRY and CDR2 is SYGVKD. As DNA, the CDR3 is TGTGCCATCAGGGGGACAGGGGAGAACGTCTACGAGCAGTACTTC. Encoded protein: CAIRGTGENVYEQYF.

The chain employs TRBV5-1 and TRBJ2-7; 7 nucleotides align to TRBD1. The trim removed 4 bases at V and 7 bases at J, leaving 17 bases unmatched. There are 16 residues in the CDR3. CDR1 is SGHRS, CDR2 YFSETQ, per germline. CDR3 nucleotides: TGCGCCAGCAGCCGTAACACAGGGGCCGGCATTGGGGAGCAGTACTTC. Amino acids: CASSRNTGAGIGEQYF.

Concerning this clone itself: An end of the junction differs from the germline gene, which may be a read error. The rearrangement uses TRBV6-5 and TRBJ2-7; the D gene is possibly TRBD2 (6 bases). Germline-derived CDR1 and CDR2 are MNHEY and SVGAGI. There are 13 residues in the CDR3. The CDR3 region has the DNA TGTGCCAGCAATAACCGGGGGATCTACGAGCAGTGCTTC. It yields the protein CASNNRGIYEQCF.

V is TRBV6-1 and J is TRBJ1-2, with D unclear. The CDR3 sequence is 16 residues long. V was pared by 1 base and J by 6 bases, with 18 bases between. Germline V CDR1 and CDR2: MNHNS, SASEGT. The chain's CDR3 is CASSEDTGLPYHGYTF. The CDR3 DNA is TGTGCCAGCAGTGAAGATACCGGTCTCCCTTATCATGGCTACACCTTC.

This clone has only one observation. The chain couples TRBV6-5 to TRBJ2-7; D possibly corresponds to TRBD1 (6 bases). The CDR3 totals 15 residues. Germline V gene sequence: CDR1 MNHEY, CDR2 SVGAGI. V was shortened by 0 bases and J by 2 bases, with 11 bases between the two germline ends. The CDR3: CASSYSTGWTYEQYF. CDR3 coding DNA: TGTGCCAGCAGTTACTCAACAGGGTGGACCTACGAGCAGTACTTC.

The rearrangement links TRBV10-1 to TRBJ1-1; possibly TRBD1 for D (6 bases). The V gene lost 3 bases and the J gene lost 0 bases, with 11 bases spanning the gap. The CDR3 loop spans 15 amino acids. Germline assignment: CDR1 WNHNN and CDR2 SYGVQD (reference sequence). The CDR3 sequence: CASSEKGGLNTEAFF. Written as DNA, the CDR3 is TGCGCCAGCAGTGAAAAGGGGGGCCTGAACACTGAAGCTTTCTTT.

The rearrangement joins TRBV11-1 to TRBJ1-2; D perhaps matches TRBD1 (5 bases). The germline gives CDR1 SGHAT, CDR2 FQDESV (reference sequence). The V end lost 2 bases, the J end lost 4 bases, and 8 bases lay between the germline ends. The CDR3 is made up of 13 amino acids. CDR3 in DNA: TGTGCCAGCAGCTTAACAGGATCCTATGGCTACACCTTC. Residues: CASSLTGSYGYTF.

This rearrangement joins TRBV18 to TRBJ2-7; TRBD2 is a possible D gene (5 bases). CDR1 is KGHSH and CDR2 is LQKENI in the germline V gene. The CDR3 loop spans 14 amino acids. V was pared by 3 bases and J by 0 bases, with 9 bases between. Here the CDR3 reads CASSPSGNSYEQYF. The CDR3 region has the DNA TGTGCCAGCTCACCGAGCGGAAACTCCTACGAGCAGTACTTC.

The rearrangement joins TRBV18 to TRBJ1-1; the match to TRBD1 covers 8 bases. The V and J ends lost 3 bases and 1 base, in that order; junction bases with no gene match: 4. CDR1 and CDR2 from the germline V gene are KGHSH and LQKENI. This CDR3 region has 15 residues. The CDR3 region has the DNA TGTGCCAGCTCACCGGCCGGGACAGGGAACACTGAAGCTTTCTTT. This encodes CASSPAGTGNTEAFF.

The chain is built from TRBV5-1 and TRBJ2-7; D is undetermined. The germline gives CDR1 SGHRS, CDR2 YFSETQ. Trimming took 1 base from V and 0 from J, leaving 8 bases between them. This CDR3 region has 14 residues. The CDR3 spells CASSLNVNSYEQYF. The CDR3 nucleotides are TGCGCCAGCAGCTTGAACGTCAACTCCTACGAGCAGTACTTC.

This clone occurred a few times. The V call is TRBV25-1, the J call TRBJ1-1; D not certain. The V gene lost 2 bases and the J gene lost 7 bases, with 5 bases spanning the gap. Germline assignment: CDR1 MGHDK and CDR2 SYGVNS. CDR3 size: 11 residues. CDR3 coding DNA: TGTGCCAGCAGTGAACTTGGTGAAGCTTTCTTT. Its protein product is CASSELGEAFF.

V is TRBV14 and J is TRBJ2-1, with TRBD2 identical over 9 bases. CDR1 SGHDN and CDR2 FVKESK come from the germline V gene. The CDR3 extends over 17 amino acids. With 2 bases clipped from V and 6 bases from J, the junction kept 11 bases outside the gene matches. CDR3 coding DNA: TGTGCCAGCAGCCAACCGATTAGCGGGGGATGGGGCAATGAGCAGTTCTTC. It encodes CASSQPISGGWGNEQFF.

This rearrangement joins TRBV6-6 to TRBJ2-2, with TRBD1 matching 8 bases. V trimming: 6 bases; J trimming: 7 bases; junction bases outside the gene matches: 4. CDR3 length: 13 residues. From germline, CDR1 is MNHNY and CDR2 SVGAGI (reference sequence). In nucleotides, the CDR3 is TGTGCCAGCAGCCCAGGGGGCATCGGGGAGCTGTTTTTT. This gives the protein CASSPGGIGELFF.

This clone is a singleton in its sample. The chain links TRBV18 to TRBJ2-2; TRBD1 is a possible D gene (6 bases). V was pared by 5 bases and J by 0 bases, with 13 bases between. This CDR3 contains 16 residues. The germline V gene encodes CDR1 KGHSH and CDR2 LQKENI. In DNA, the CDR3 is TGTGCCAGCTCAGGAATCGGACAGACGAACACCGGGGAGCTGTTTTTT. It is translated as CASSGIGQTNTGELFF. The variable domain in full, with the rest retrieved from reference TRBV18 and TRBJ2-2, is NAGVMQNPRHLVRRRGQEARLRCSPMKGHSHVYWYRQLPEEGLKFMVYLQKENIIDESGMPKERFSAEFPKEGPSILRIQQVVRGDSAAYFCASSGIGQTNTGELFFGEGSRLTVL.

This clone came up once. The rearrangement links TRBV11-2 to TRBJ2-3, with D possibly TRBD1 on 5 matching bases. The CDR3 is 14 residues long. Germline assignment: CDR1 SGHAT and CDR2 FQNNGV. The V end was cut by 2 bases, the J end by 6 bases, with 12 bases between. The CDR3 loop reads CASSLSRASDTQYF. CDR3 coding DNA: TGTGCCAGCAGCTTATCCAGGGCATCCGATACGCAGTATTTT.

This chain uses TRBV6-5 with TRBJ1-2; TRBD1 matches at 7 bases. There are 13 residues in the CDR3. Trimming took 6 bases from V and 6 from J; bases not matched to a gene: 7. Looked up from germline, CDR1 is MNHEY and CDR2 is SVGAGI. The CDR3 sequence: CASRRDRDDGYTF. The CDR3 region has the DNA TGTGCCAGCAGAAGAGACAGGGATGATGGCTACACCTTC.